This TCR beta chain stems from a study of T cells after yellow fever vaccination. Overall study findings and caveats: A secondary response was less intense yet reached its peak sooner, at day 5 versus 15. Contaminants from the bulk population, in the form of abundant clonotypes, could be found in FACS-sorted repertoires.

Trimming shortened V by 0 bases and J by 7 bases, and 7 bases separated the two germline ends. Germline CDR1 is LGHNA and CDR2 is YNFKEQ. The length of the CDR3 is 14 residues. This clonotype turned up a few times. Its antigen is undetermined. TCRdb redid the calling of the 5' RACE reads with MiXCR, one entry per CDR3 protein. The sample gives 500,000 to 650,000 distinct CDR3 sequences, around 17% of which show up once; roughly 17% is in the top ten. The sequencing used PBMCs, collected 5 to 6 days after the first yellow fever vaccination. The V and J genes are TRBV4-2 and TRBJ1-6; D unclear. The clonotype comes from a man aged 18 to 30 who received the YFV17D yellow fever vaccine. CDR3 amino acids: CASSQEQRNSPLHF. CDR3 in DNA: TGTGCCAGCAGCCAAGAGCAGAGGAATTCACCCCTCCACTTT.